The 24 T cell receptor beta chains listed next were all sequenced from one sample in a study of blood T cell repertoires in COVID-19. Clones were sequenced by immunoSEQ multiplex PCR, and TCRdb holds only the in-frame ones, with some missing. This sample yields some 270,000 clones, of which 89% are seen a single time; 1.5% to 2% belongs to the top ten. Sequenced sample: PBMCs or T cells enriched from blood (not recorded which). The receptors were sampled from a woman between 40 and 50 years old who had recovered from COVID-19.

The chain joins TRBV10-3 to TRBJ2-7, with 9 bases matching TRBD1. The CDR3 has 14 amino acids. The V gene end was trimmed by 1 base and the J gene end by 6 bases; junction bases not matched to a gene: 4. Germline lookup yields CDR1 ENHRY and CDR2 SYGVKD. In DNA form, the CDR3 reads TGTGCCATCAGTGAGTTCACGGACAGGGGCGAGCAGTACTTC. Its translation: CAISEFTDRGEQYF.

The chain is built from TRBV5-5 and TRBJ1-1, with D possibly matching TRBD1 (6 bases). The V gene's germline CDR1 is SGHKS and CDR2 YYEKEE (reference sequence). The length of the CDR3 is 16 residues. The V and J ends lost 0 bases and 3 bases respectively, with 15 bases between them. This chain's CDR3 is CASSLAPGRGHTEAFF. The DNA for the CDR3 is TGTGCCAGCAGCTTGGCCCCGGGCAGGGGCCACACTGAAGCTTTCTTT.

The CDR3 bases are TGTGCCTGGAGACCTCGGACAGGCAATCAGCCCCAGCATTTT. Translation gives CAWRPRTGNQPQHF. The rearrangement joins TRBV30 to TRBJ1-5; the D gene is possibly TRBD1 (6 bases). V dropped 3 bases and J dropped 2 bases, with 11 bases sitting between them. Per the germline V gene, CDR1 is GTSNPN and CDR2 is SVGIG (reference sequence). CDR3 size: 14 residues.

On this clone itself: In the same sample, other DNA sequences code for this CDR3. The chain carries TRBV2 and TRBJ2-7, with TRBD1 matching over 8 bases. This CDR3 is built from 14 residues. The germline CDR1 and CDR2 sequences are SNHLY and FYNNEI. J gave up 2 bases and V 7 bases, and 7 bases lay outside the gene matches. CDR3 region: CASTVRGQAYEQYF. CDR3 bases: TGTGCCAGCACCGTCAGGGGACAGGCCTACGAGCAGTACTTC.

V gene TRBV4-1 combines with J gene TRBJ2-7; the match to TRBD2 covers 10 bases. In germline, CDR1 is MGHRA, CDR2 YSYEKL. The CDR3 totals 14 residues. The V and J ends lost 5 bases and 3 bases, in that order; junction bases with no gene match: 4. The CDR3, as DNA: TGCGCCAGCAGCTTGGCTAGCGGGAGCTACGAGCAGTACTTC. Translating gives CASSLASGSYEQYF.

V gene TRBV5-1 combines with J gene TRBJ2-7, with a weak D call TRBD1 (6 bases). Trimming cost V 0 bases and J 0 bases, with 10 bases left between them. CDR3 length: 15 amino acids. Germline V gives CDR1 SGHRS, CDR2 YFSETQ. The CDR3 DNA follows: TGCGCCAGCAGCTTGGGTCCAGGGGCCTCCTACGAGCAGTACTTC. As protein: CASSLGPGASYEQYF.

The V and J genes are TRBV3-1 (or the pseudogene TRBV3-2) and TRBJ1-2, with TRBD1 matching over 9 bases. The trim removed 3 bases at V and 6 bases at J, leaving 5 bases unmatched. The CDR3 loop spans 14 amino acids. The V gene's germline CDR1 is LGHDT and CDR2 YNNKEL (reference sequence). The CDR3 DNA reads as TGTGCCAGCAGCCACACCGGGACAGGGAATGGCTACACCTTC. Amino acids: CASSHTGTGNGYTF.

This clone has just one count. The CDR3 loop is CASSPYGGNQPQHF. CDR3 sequence (DNA): TGTGCCAGCTCACCATATGGGGGGAATCAGCCCCAGCATTTT. This rearrangement joins TRBV18 to TRBJ1-5; tentative D call: TRBD1 (5 bases). Germline V CDR1 and CDR2: KGHSH, LQKENI. This CDR3 is built from 14 residues. The V gene lost 2 bases and the J gene lost 4 bases, with 9 bases spanning the gap.

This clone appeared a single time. The CDR3 region has the DNA TGCGCCAGCAGCTCAGGACAGCAGACATCTGGCTACACCTTC. Residues: CASSSGQQTSGYTF. J is TRBJ1-2 and V is TRBV5-1; TRBD1 is a possible D gene (6 bases). Trimming pared 3 bases from V and 7 bases from J, leaving 16 bases between. Germline V gene data show CDR1 as SGHRS and CDR2 as YFSETQ. The CDR3 covers 14 residues.

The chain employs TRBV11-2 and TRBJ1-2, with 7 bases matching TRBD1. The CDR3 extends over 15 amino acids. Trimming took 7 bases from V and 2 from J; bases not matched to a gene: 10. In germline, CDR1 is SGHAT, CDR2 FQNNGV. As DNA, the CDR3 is TGTGCCAGCACCCATCCCCGGACAGGCAACTATGGCTACACCTTC. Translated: CASTHPRTGNYGYTF.

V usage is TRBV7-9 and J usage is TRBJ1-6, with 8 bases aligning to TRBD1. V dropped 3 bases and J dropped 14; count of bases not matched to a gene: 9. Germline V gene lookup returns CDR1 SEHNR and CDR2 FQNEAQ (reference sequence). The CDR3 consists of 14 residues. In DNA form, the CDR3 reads TGTGCCAGCAGCTTTACAGGGGGAAGCGAAGCCCTCCACTTT. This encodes CASSFTGGSEALHF.

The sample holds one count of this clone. The CDR3 loop is CASSRHGSGNSPLHF. CDR3 DNA: TGTGCCAGCAGCCGACACGGATCGGGGAATTCACCCCTCCACTTT. The gene calls are TRBV7-6 and TRBJ1-6, with D unclear. CDR3 length: 15 amino acids. V was trimmed by 5 bases and J by 7 bases, leaving 15 bases between them. CDR1 and CDR2 (germline): SGHVS, FNYEAQ.

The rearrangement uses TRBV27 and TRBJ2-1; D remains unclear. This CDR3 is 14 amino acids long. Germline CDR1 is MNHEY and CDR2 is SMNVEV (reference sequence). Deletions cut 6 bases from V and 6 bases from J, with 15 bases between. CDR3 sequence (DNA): TGTGCCAGCAGGGTCGGGTCGAGTATCAATGAGCAGTTCTTC. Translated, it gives CASRVGSSINEQFF.

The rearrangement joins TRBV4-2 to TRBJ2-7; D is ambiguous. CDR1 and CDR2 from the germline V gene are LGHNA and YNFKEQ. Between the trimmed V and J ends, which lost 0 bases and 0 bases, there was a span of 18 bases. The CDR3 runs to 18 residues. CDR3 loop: CASSQELLLQRSSYEQYF. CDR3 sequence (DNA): TGTGCCAGCAGCCAAGAGCTTTTATTGCAGAGGAGCTCCTACGAGCAGTACTTC.

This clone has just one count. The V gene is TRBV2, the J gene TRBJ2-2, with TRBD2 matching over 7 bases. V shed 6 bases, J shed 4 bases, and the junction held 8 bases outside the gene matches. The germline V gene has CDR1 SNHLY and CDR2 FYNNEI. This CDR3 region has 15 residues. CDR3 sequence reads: CASSGAGVPTGELFF. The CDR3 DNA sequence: TGTGCCAGCAGCGGGGCGGGAGTACCCACCGGGGAGCTGTTTTTT.

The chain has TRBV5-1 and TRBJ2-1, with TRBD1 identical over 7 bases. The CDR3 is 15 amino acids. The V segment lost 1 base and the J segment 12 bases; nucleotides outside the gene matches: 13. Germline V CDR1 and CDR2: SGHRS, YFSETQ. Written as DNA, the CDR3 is TGCGCCAGCAGCTTGCTCCGGGACAGCCGTGGGCTGCAGTTCTTC. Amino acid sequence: CASSLLRDSRGLQFF.

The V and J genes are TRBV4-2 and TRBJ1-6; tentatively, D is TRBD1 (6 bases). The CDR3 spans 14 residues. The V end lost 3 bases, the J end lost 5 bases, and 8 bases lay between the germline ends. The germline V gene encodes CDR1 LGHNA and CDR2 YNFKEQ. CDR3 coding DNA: TGTGCCAGCAGCCAGGGACAAAATAATTCACCCCTCCACTTT. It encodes CASSQGQNNSPLHF.

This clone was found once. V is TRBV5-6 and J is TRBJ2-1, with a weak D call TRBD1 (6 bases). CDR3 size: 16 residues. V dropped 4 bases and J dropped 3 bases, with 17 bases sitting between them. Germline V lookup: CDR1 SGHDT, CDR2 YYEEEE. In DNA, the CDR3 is TGTGCCAGCAGCCGGGCCACTGACAGGCACTACAATGAGCAGTTCTTC. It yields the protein CASSRATDRHYNEQFF.

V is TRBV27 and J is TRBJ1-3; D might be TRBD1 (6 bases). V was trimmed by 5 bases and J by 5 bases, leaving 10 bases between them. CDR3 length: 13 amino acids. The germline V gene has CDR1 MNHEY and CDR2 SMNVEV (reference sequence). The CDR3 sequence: CASSPGQRNTIYF. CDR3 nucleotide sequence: TGTGCCAGCAGTCCCGGACAGAGAAACACCATATATTTT.

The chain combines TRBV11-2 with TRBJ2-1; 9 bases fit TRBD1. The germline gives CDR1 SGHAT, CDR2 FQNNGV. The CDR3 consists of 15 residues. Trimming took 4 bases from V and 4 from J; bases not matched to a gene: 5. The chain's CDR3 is CASSSVGQGYNEQFF. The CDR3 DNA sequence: TGTGCCAGCAGCTCCGTCGGACAGGGGTACAATGAGCAGTTCTTC.

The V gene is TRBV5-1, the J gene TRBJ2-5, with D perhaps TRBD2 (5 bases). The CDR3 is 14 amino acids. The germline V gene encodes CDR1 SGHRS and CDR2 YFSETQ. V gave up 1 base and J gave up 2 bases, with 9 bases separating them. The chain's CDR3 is CASSLLAGQETQYF. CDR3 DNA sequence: TGCGCCAGCAGCTTGCTAGCAGGACAAGAGACCCAGTACTTC. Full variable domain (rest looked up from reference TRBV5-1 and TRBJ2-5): KAGVTQTPRYLIKTRGQQVTLSCSPISGHRSVSWYQQTPGQGLQFLFEYFSETQRNKGNFPGRFSGRQFSNSRSEMNVSTLELGDSALYLCASSLLAGQETQYFGPGTRLLVL.

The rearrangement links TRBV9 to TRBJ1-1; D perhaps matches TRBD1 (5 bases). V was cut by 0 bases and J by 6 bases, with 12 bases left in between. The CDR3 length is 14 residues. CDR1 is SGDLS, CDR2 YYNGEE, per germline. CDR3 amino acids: CASSVGGDVAEAFF. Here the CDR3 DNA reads TGTGCCAGCAGCGTAGGGGGGGATGTAGCTGAAGCTTTCTTT.

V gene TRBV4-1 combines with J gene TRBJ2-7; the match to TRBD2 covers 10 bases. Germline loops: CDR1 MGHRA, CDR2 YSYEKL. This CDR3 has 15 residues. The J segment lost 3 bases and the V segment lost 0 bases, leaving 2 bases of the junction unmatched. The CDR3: CASSQELAGYYEQYF. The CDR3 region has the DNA TGCGCCAGCAGCCAAGAACTAGCGGGATACTACGAGCAGTACTTC.

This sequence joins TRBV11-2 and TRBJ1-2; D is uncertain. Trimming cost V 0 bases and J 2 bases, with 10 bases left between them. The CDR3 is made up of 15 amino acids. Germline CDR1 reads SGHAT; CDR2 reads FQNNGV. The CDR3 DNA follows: TGTGCCAGCAGCTTAGAGGCCAGGTTCAACTATGGCTACACCTTC. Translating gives CASSLEARFNYGYTF.